The clone carrying this TCR beta chain was seen a handful of times. There are 13 residues in the CDR3. This sample stems from a study of human T cells and chemical hapten exposure. Time point here: patch test 1, 2 weeks after DPC sensitization. The treatment is: therapeutic diphenylcyclopropenone sensitization with weekly scalp DPC. TCRdb ran MiXCR on the RACE reads and lists one entry per CDR3 protein. This sample has about 120,000 distinct CDR3 sequences, with roughly 13% found just once. The sequencing here drew on whole blood, taken in connection with sensitization to the hapten diphenylcyclopropenone (DPC). The J gene is TRBJ2-1, the V gene TRBV21-1; the DNA was not used to check the table's D call, TRBD2. TRBV21-1 is listed as a pseudogene. This TCR was recovered from a young man with alopecia areata. Some clones in this sample may be carry-over from other donors' samples. CDR3 nucleotides: TGTGCCAGCACCCTCTGGGAGGTCAATGAGCAGTTCTTC. It yields the protein CASTLWEVNEQFF.